This T cell receptor beta chain was documented in a study of blood T cells in healthy people across ages. Study overall: Template switching picked up about one barcoded beta molecule for each two T cells. Findings of the study overall: From one million sequenced T cells, diversity estimates were lower bounds. With age, beta diversity per million T cells declined roughly linearly, significantly by about 37. PBMC samples, being unsorted, prevented any conclusive comparison of naive and antigen-experienced cells.

Germline CDR1 reads LGHNA; CDR2 reads YNFKEQ. Deletions cut 3 bases from V and 11 bases from J, with 16 bases between. The CDR3 is 13 residues long. As regards this clonotype: The antigen is undetermined.

A second PCR, run for about 7 to 12 cycles, used a sample-barcoded 5' primer plus a J-beta primer mix. TCRdb re-derived calls from the 5' RACE reads in MiXCR, one entry per CDR3 protein. The table includes about 1.5 million distinct CDR3 sequences, around 40% detected once. The sequenced sample was blood. The TCR was taken from a woman aged 18 to 35 in good health. The chain has TRBV4-2 and TRBJ2-5, with no clear D. The CDR3 coding sequence is TGTGCCAGCAGCCATACAGAATACAATGAGCAGTACTTC. Encoded protein: CASSHTEYNEQYF.